These T cell receptor beta chains were read from a single sample in a study of OX40 agonist ivuxolimab in advanced cancers. The table came from immunoSEQ multiplex PCR; TCRdb's copy has only in-frame clones and leaves some out. The data hold some 8,000 clones, with 75% to 90% observed a single time. The sample in question was CD4+ or CD8+ T cells sorted from blood, obtained in a trial of the OX40 agonist ivuxolimab. The receptors come from an adult with an advanced solid tumor such as melanoma, head and neck, liver or kidney cancer. Both conserved end residues are part of each CDR3. A D gene is named only where the DNA matches it firmly. Only part of the rows carry a size: once, few, many, or a class if the clone is expanded.

J gene: TRBJ2-3; clone size: -; D gene: TRBD2; V gene: TRBV28; CDR3 protein: CASSFGLAGVGTDTQYF; CDR3 DNA: TGTGCCAGCAGTTTTGGGCTAGCGGGAGTTGGCACAGATACGCAGTATTTT
J gene: TRBJ1-3; clone size: -; D gene: TRBD1; V gene: TRBV6-6; CDR3 protein: CASSYSTGQGNTIYF; CDR3 DNA: TGTGCCAGCAGTTACTCGACGGGACAGGGAAACACCATATATTTT
J gene: TRBJ1-2; clone size: once; D gene: -; V gene: TRBV5-5; CDR3 protein: CASSSHREPFNGYTF; CDR3 DNA: TGTGCCAGCAGCTCTCACAGGGAACCCTTTAATGGCTACACCTTC
J gene: TRBJ2-1; clone size: -; D gene: TRBD2; V gene: TRBV7-9; CDR3 protein: CASSSTSGGDNEQFF; CDR3 DNA: TGTGCCAGCAGCTCGACTAGCGGGGGGGACAATGAGCAGTTCTTC
J gene: TRBJ1-4; clone size: -; D gene: -; V gene: TRBV6-5; CDR3 protein: CASSYEVLGRAEKLFF; CDR3 DNA: TGTGCCAGCAGTTACGAGGTGCTCGGGCGGGCTGAAAAACTGTTTTTT
J gene: TRBJ2-3; clone size: -; D gene: TRBD2; V gene: TRBV6-5; CDR3 protein: CASSYWGEGDTQYF; CDR3 DNA: TGTGCCAGCAGTTACTGGGGGGAGGGAGATACGCAGTATTTT
J gene: TRBJ2-1; clone size: -; D gene: TRBD1; V gene: TRBV28; CDR3 protein: CASTGQGATNEQFF; CDR3 DNA: TGTGCCAGCACCGGACAGGGGGCAACAAATGAGCAGTTCTTC
J gene: TRBJ2-1; clone size: -; D gene: -; V gene: TRBV4-1; CDR3 protein: CASSPDSGVSYNEQFF; CDR3 DNA: TGCGCCAGCAGCCCGGATAGCGGCGTGTCCTACAATGAGCAGTTCTTC
J gene: TRBJ2-1; clone size: -; D gene: -; V gene: TRBV6-1; CDR3 protein: CASSRQLDEQFF; CDR3 DNA: TGTGCCAGCAGTAGACAGTTGGATGAGCAGTTCTTC
J gene: TRBJ2-1; clone size: -; D gene: -; V gene: TRBV14; CDR3 protein: CASSQRGAGPKGDEQFF; CDR3 DNA: TGTGCCAGCAGCCAGAGGGGTGCGGGGCCAAAGGGCGATGAGCAGTTCTTC
J gene: TRBJ1-2; clone size: -; D gene: -; V gene: TRBV4-1; CDR3 protein: CASSPGGAVYGYTF; CDR3 DNA: TGCGCCAGCAGCCCGGGCGGGGCGGTCTATGGCTACACCTTC
J gene: TRBJ2-6; clone size: -; D gene: TRBD1; V gene: TRBV6-5; CDR3 protein: CASSRQGPGANVLTF; CDR3 DNA: TGTGCCAGCAGTCGACAGGGGCCCGGGGCCAACGTCCTGACTTTC
J gene: TRBJ2-3; clone size: few; D gene: TRBD1; V gene: TRBV7-6; CDR3 protein: CASRASGQGADTQYF; CDR3 DNA: TGTGCCAGCAGGGCCTCCGGACAGGGTGCAGATACGCAGTATTTT
J gene: TRBJ2-7; clone size: -; D gene: -; V gene: TRBV7-9; CDR3 protein: CASSLRLTPYEQYF; CDR3 DNA: TGTGCCAGCAGCTTAAGACTGACCCCCTACGAGCAGTACTTC
J gene: TRBJ1-1; clone size: -; D gene: -; V gene: TRBV19; CDR3 protein: CASSTQHYTEAFF; CDR3 DNA: TGTGCCAGTAGTACCCAACACTACACTGAAGCTTTCTTT
J gene: TRBJ2-3; clone size: -; D gene: -; V gene: TRBV6-1; CDR3 protein: CASSEALGGKPTDTQYF; CDR3 DNA: TGTGCCAGCAGTGAAGCGCTTGGCGGGAAGCCCACAGATACGCAGTATTTT
J gene: TRBJ2-7; clone size: once; D gene: -; V gene: TRBV18; CDR3 protein: CASSPELLTDEQYF; CDR3 DNA: TGTGCCAGCTCACCTGAACTGCTTACCGACGAGCAGTACTTC
J gene: TRBJ2-4; clone size: -; D gene: -; V gene: TRBV18; CDR3 protein: CASSPPSVKNIQYF; CDR3 DNA: TGTGCCAGCTCACCACCTAGCGTCAAAAACATTCAGTACTTC
J gene: TRBJ1-4; clone size: -; D gene: TRBD1; V gene: TRBV7-8; CDR3 protein: CASGRGPEKLFF; CDR3 DNA: TGTGCCAGCGGCAGGGGGCCTGAAAAACTGTTTTTT
J gene: TRBJ1-4; clone size: -; D gene: TRBD1; V gene: TRBV6-6; CDR3 protein: CASSYSSGGGNEKLFF; CDR3 DNA: TGTGCCAGCAGTTACTCGTCAGGGGGGGGTAATGAAAAACTGTTTTTT
J gene: TRBJ2-3; clone size: -; D gene: -; V gene: TRBV6-5; CDR3 protein: CASSYSPGLTDTQYF; CDR3 DNA: TGTGCCAGCAGTTACTCACCGGGTCTCACAGATACGCAGTATTTT
J gene: TRBJ1-1; clone size: -; D gene: TRBD1; V gene: TRBV7-2; CDR3 protein: CASSLAQGGAGNTEAFF; CDR3 DNA: TGTGCCAGCAGCTTAGCTCAGGGGGGGGCCGGGAACACTGAAGCTTTCTTT
J gene: TRBJ2-1; clone size: -; D gene: TRBD2; V gene: TRBV20-1; CDR3 protein: CSAVPGLGEFF; CDR3 DNA: TGCAGTGCTGTACCGGGACTAGGGGAGTTCTTC
J gene: TRBJ1-3; clone size: -; D gene: TRBD1; V gene: TRBV11-2; CDR3 protein: CASSGNRGGNTIYF; CDR3 DNA: TGTGCCAGCAGTGGGAACAGGGGTGGAAACACCATATATTTT
J gene: TRBJ2-3; clone size: -; D gene: -; V gene: TRBV5-8; CDR3 protein: CASSLEASDTQYF; CDR3 DNA: TGTGCCAGCAGCTTAGAAGCCTCAGATACGCAGTATTTT
J gene: TRBJ2-2; clone size: -; D gene: -; V gene: TRBV5-6; CDR3 protein: CASSLVEFQGANTGELFF; CDR3 DNA: TGTGCCAGCAGCTTGGTTGAATTCCAGGGTGCGAACACCGGGGAGCTGTTTTTT